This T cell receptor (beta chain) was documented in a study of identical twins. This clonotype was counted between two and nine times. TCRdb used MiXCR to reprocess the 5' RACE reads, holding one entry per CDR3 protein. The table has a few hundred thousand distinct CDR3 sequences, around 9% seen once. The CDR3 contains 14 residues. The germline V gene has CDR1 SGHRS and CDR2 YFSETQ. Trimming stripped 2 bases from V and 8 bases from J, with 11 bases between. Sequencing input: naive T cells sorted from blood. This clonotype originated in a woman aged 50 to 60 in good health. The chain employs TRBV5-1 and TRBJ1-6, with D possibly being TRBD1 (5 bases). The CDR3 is CASSLQVGDSPLHF. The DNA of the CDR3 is TGCGCCAGCAGCTTACAGGTGGGGGATTCACCCCTCCACTTT.